Shown below are 19 T cell receptor beta chains from a single sample sequenced in a study of T cells in Graves' hyperthyroidism and ophthalmopathy. Amplified TCR beta CDR3 regions derived from RNA transcripts. Researchers ran a first-round RT-PCR on the TCR CDR3 using the HTBI primer set. TCRdb reprocessed the multiplex PCR reads with MiXCR, giving one entry per CDR3 protein. The sample yields over 350,000 distinct CDR3 sequences, around 15% seen once. The material sequenced was blood. These TCRs come from a man in his fifties or sixties with Graves' ophthalmopathy.

J is TRBJ1-1 and V is TRBV19; the D is unclear. V was clipped by 6 bases and J by 9 bases, with 14 bases between them. Germline V CDR1 and CDR2: LNHDA, SQIVND (reference sequence). CDR3 length: 12 amino acids. CDR3 DNA sequence: TGTGCCAGTAGCTCCGACGGCCTTAAAGCTTTCTTT. Translated, it gives CASSSDGLKAFF.

Comments on this clonotype: Just one base apart from a much larger clone, this may be a read error. The chain recombines TRBV2 with TRBJ2-3; D unresolved. The CDR3 is made up of 14 amino acids. Per the germline V gene, CDR1 is SNHLY and CDR2 is FYNNEI. Between the trimmed V and J ends, which lost 6 bases and 2 bases, there was a span of 12 bases. The CDR3 protein is CASSETAITDTQYF. In DNA form, the CDR3 reads TGTGCCAGCAGCGAAACAGCGATCACAGATACGCAGTATTTT.

This clonotype was found many times. This CDR3 reads CSGDYSREQFF. The CDR3 DNA reads TGCAGCGGGGACTATAGCCGAGAGCAGTTCTTC. This rearrangement joins TRBV29-1 to TRBJ2-1, with 7 bases that match TRBD2. The germline CDR1 and CDR2 sequences are SQVTM and ANQGSEA. This CDR3 contains 11 residues. V was pared by 7 bases and J by 10 bases, with 7 bases of the junction left unmatched.

This clonotype was detected only a few times. The rearrangement joins TRBV3-1 to TRBJ2-1; the match to TRBD1 covers 7 bases. Germline V gene lookup returns CDR1 LGHDT and CDR2 YNNKEL (reference sequence). The V and J ends lost 3 bases and 1 base, in that order; junction bases with no gene match: 3. The CDR3 is 15 amino acids. The CDR3: CASSHLGQSYNEQFF. The DNA for the CDR3 is TGTGCCAGCAGCCACCTGGGACAGTCCTACAATGAGCAGTTCTTC.

The CDR3 here is CASSAGQDPDTQYF. The CDR3 DNA reads TGTGCCAGCAGCGCCGGACAGGACCCAGATACGCAGTATTTT. The chain employs TRBV9 and TRBJ2-3; 7 bases align to TRBD1. The V and J ends lost 3 bases and 4 bases, in that order; junction bases with no gene match: 5. This CDR3 spans 14 amino acids. Germline assignment: CDR1 SGDLS and CDR2 YYNGEE.

This clonotype has at least ten counts. The junction and the germline gene differ at one end; a read error may be behind it. The chain employs TRBV7-7 and TRBJ2-2, with a tentative D call TRBD1 (6 bases). The germline V gene has CDR1 SSHAT and CDR2 FNYEAQ (reference sequence). The CDR3 has 13 residues. The CDR3 reads CASSSGVPGELFF. The CDR3 nucleotides are TGTGCTAGCAGTTCAGGGGTCCCCGGGGAGCTGTTTTTT.

This clonotype was counted between two and nine times. The rearrangement uses TRBV7-9 and TRBJ2-7; D could derive from TRBD1 or TRBD2 (6 bases each). This CDR3 spans 14 amino acids. The ends were cut back, 7 bases at V and 0 bases at J, with 13 bases in the middle. CDR1 and CDR2 (germline): SEHNR, FQNEAQ (reference sequence). This CDR3 reads CASIEGGHSYEQYF. CDR3 DNA sequence: TGTGCCAGCATCGAGGGGGGACACTCCTACGAGCAGTACTTC.

This clonotype showed up just a few times. This chain uses TRBV29-1 with TRBJ2-5; TRBD1 aligns across 8 bases. V gave up 4 bases and J gave up 2 bases; unmatched junction bases: 3. The CDR3 is 13 amino acids. Per germline, CDR1 SQVTM and CDR2 ANQGSEA. This CDR3 reads CSVVRQGQETQYF. The CDR3, as DNA: TGCAGCGTTGTACGACAGGGGCAAGAGACCCAGTACTTC.

As DNA, the CDR3 is TGTGCCAGTAGACCAATAGCGGGAGTAACAGATACGCAGTATTTT. It codes for CASRPIAGVTDTQYF. The chain has TRBV19 and TRBJ2-3; 9 nucleotides agree with TRBD2. After removal of 6 bases from V and 3 bases from J, the junction contained 7 bases not matched to a gene. Germline-derived CDR1 and CDR2 are LNHDA and SQIVND (reference sequence). The CDR3 is 15 amino acids.

This clonotype has ten or more counts. The chain is built from TRBV27 and TRBJ1-5; the match to TRBD1 covers 7 bases. V lost 5 bases and J lost 5; bases outside the gene matches: 3. Per germline, CDR1 MNHEY and CDR2 SMNVEV (reference sequence). The CDR3 loop spans 13 amino acids. CDR3 DNA: TGTGCCAGCAGTCCCACAGGGGATCAGCCCCAGCATTTT. It encodes CASSPTGDQPQHF.

This clonotype was counted many times. This sequence joins TRBV7-9 and TRBJ2-3, with D perhaps matching TRBD2 (5 bases). CDR3 size: 14 residues. V was trimmed by 8 bases and J by 0 bases, leaving 12 bases between them. CDR1 is SEHNR and CDR2 is FQNEAQ in the germline V gene (reference sequence). CDR3 bases: TGTGCCAGCCTCACTGGCGGGAGCACAGATACGCAGTATTTT. Translation: CASLTGGSTDTQYF.

V gene TRBV4-1 combines with J gene TRBJ1-1; D is undetermined. Per germline, CDR1 MGHRA and CDR2 YSYEKL. The CDR3 sequence is 14 residues long. V was shortened by 0 bases and J by 8 bases, with 13 bases between the two germline ends. CDR3 sequence reads: CASSQEKSITEAFF. As DNA, the CDR3 is TGCGCCAGCAGCCAAGAAAAGTCAATAACAGAAGCTTTCTTT.

This clonotype showed up just a few times. CDR3 sequence reads: CASSFLTRGLAGGRNEQFF. CDR3 sequence (DNA): TGTGCCAGCAGTTTCCTAACCCGGGGACTAGCGGGAGGGAGGAATGAGCAGTTCTTC. The chain joins TRBV28 to TRBJ2-1; 16 nucleotides agree with TRBD2. CDR1 is MDHEN, CDR2 SYDVKM, per germline. V was clipped by 3 bases and J by 7 bases; unmatched bases: 12. This CDR3 has 19 amino acids.

A word on this clonotype: Just one base apart from a much larger clone, this may be a read error. The rearrangement joins TRBV2 to TRBJ1-4; D not resolved. The germline V gene has CDR1 SNHLY and CDR2 FYNNEI. The CDR3 is 14 residues long. The CDR3 bases are TGTGCCAGCAGTGAGAAATATCCACACGAAAAACTGCTTTTT. This codes for CASSEKYPHEKLLF.

The V gene is TRBV19, the J gene TRBJ2-5; weak D call: TRBD1 (6 bases). CDR1 is LNHDA and CDR2 is SQIVND in the germline V gene (reference sequence). The CDR3 runs 15 residues. The ends were cut back, 4 bases at V and 0 bases at J, with 12 bases in the middle. The CDR3 DNA sequence: TGTGCCAGTAGTAATCAGGGGACGGACCAAGAGACCCAGTACTTC. Translating gives CASSNQGTDQETQYF.

The DNA for the CDR3 is TGTGCCATCAGTGAGTCTGGGGGCGATTCACCCCTCCACTTT. It codes for CAISESGGDSPLHF. V usage is TRBV10-3 and J usage is TRBJ1-6; TRBD1 might be the D (6 bases). Trimming removed 0 bases at V and 8 bases at J, with 8 bases between. This CDR3 is 14 amino acids long. CDR1 and CDR2 (germline): ENHRY, SYGVKD.

This sequence joins TRBV7-9 and TRBJ2-7; 13 bases are a match to TRBD2. After removal of 0 bases from V and 2 bases from J, the junction contained 4 bases not matched to a gene. This CDR3 comprises 17 residues. The V gene's germline CDR1 is SEHNR and CDR2 FQNEAQ (reference sequence). The CDR3 loop reads CASSLAGGLAGPYEQYF. The CDR3 DNA is TGTGCCAGCAGCTTAGCGGGGGGACTAGCGGGGCCCTACGAGCAGTACTTC.

A word on this clonotype: Given a much more abundant clone one base away, this may be a read error. The V call is TRBV29-1, the J call TRBJ2-1, with 10 nucleotides matching TRBD1. V lost 0 bases to trimming and J lost 4 bases; unmatched junction nucleotides: 6. Germline V lookup: CDR1 SQVTM, CDR2 ANQGSEA. The CDR3 covers 16 residues. The CDR3 region is CSVEDFGTGAYNEQFF. As DNA, the CDR3 is TGCAGCGTTGAAGACTTCGGGACAGGGGCGTACAATGAGCAGTTCTTC.

This clonotype came up many times. V usage is TRBV27 and J usage is TRBJ2-7; 8 bases are a match to TRBD1. V was pared by 5 bases and J by 5 bases, with 14 bases of the junction left unmatched. Germline-derived CDR1 and CDR2 are MNHEY and SMNVEV (reference sequence). The CDR3 loop spans 16 amino acids. CDR3 nucleotide sequence: TGTGCCAGCAGTGGACCAGGGGGCGGACTATTGCACGAGCAGTACTTC. As protein: CASSGPGGGLLHEQYF.